The 7 T cell receptor beta chains given below trace back to one sample, sequenced in a study of T cells in Graves' hyperthyroidism and ophthalmopathy. RNA transcripts gave rise to amplified TCR beta CDR3 regions. Carried out on the TCR CDR3, a first-round RT-PCR used the HTBI primer set. TCRdb re-derived calls from the multiplex PCR reads in MiXCR, one entry per CDR3 protein. The profile shows a few hundred thousand distinct CDR3 sequences, 20% to 25% of them singletons. Sequenced material: blood. These receptors were obtained from a woman aged 65 to 85 with Graves' ophthalmopathy.

This clonotype was observed a handful of times. The chain has TRBV29-1 and TRBJ2-7, with 8 bases lining up with TRBD2. Losses at the gene ends were 5 bases for V and 5 bases for J; bases not matched to a gene: 11. Germline values: CDR1 SQVTM, CDR2 ANQGSEA. CDR3 length: 14 amino acids. CDR3 bases: TGCAGCGTTAGCGGGAGACCAGGCCGGGACGAGCAGTACTTC. Translation: CSVSGRPGRDEQYF.

This clonotype was observed a handful of times. This chain joins TRBV20-1 and TRBJ2-1; the match to TRBD2 covers 11 bases. Germline CDR1 DFQATT, CDR2 SNEGSKA (reference sequence). This CDR3 is 13 amino acids long. CDR3 residues: CRGSGRGGDEQFF. The CDR3 DNA reads as TGCAGGGGTAGCGGGAGGGGTGGGGATGAGCAGTTCTTC.

This clonotype was recorded many times. CDR3 residues: CASSKSGQINEKLFF. The CDR3, as DNA: TGTGCCAGCAGCAAATCGGGACAAATAAATGAAAAACTGTTTTTT. The V and J genes are TRBV12-3 or TRBV12-4 and TRBJ1-4; D possibly corresponds to TRBD1 (6 bases). V was clipped by 6 bases and J by 5 bases, with 16 bases between them. The CDR3 is made up of 15 amino acids.

The chain carries TRBV10-3 and TRBJ1-1; 8 nucleotides match TRBD1. Germline V lookup: CDR1 ENHRY, CDR2 SYGVKD. The V segment lost 6 bases and the J segment 5 bases; nucleotides outside the gene matches: 5. This CDR3 region has 13 residues. DNA of the CDR3: TGTGCCATCAGCGCAGGGGGCGGGACTGAAGCTTTCTTT. As protein: CAISAGGGTEAFF.

This clonotype was counted only a few times. The rearrangement links TRBV18 to TRBJ1-5, with D possibly matching TRBD1 (5 bases). The germline V gene encodes CDR1 KGHSH and CDR2 LQKENI. This CDR3 comprises 13 residues. Trimming removed 5 bases at V and 5 bases at J, with 10 bases between. CDR3 bases: TGTGCCAGCTCAGGGGCGGTTGATCAGCCCCAGCATTTT. As protein: CASSGAVDQPQHF. Drawing the rest from reference TRBV18 and TRBJ1-5, the complete variable domain is NAGVMQNPRHLVRRRGQEARLRCSPMKGHSHVYWYRQLPEEGLKFMVYLQKENIIDESGMPKERFSAEFPKEGPSILRIQQVVRGDSAAYFCASSGAVDQPQHFGDGTRLSIL.

This clonotype occurred many times. The DNA of the CDR3 is TGTGCCAGCTCGGCTGACAGGTACAATGAGCAGTTCTTC. Its translation: CASSADRYNEQFF. The chain is built from TRBV18 and TRBJ2-1; possible D gene TRBD1, 6 bases. Trimming shortened V by 6 bases and J by 4 bases, and 10 bases separated the two germline ends. Germline-derived CDR1 and CDR2 are KGHSH and LQKENI. This CDR3 spans 13 amino acids.

CDR3 bases: TGTGCCAGCAGCTATCGGCGGGAGGCCTTCACAGATACGCAGTATTTT. Its protein product is CASSYRREAFTDTQYF. The chain combines TRBV7-2 with TRBJ2-3; 8 positions match TRBD2. The CDR3 is 16 amino acids. Trimming cost V 4 bases and J 2 bases; bases outside gene matches: 8. CDR1 SGHTA and CDR2 FQGNSA come from the germline V gene.